This TCR beta chain was obtained from a study of blood T cell repertoires in COVID-19. Study-wide context: The analysed material was cDNA or gDNA that came from T cells, B-cell-depleted T cells, or PBMCs.

Sequencing used immunoSEQ multiplex PCR; TCRdb keeps in-frame clones, though not all of them. The data hold under 250,000 clones, with 82% observed a single time. Looked up from germline, CDR1 is MNHEY and CDR2 is SVGAGI. The V and J ends lost 7 bases and 10 bases, in that order; junction bases with no gene match: 10. The CDR3 runs to 13 residues. The cohort comprised adults aged about 18 to 100 years residing in 20 to 30 US areas. The sequence was collected from a woman aged 60-75 years who had recovered from COVID-19. V usage is TRBV6-5 and J usage is TRBJ1-1, with 9 nucleotides matching TRBD1. The sequenced material came from PBMCs or T cells enriched from blood (not recorded which). Written as DNA, the CDR3 is TGTGCCAGCAACGAAAGGACAGGGGTTGGAGCTTTCTTT. This translates into CASNERTGVGAFF.